This passage covers 4 T cell receptor beta chains from one sample sequenced in a study of OX40 agonist ivuxolimab in advanced cancers. Assay: immunoSEQ multiplex PCR; the TCRdb copy retains only in-frame clones and omits some. The sample lists just over 60,000 clones; more than 90% were seen once. Material: CD4+ or CD8+ T cells sorted from blood, obtained in a trial of the OX40 agonist ivuxolimab. The source is an adult with an advanced solid tumor such as melanoma, head and neck, liver or kidney cancer.

This chain links TRBV19 with TRBJ1-2; D gene uncertain. V lost 7 bases to trimming and J lost 5 bases, with 17 bases between them. Germline V gives CDR1 LNHDA, CDR2 SQIVND (reference sequence). The CDR3 has 14 amino acids. The CDR3: CASKETRGAYGYTF. In DNA form, the CDR3 reads TGTGCCAGTAAAGAGACACGGGGAGCATATGGCTACACCTTC.

This rearrangement joins TRBV2 to TRBJ1-1, with D possibly matching TRBD1 (5 bases). Trimming took 3 bases from V and 6 from J, leaving 14 bases between them. Germline V lookup: CDR1 SNHLY, CDR2 FYNNEI. CDR3 size: 14 residues. The CDR3 DNA sequence: TGTGCCAGCAGTGAGGGGGGAATGAAGCCTGAAGCTTTCTTT. This gives the protein CASSEGGMKPEAFF.

This clone came up a few times. The J gene is TRBJ2-3, the V gene TRBV5-1, with 7 bases lining up with TRBD2. Germline lookup yields CDR1 SGHRS and CDR2 YFSETQ. The ends lost 0 bases at V and 3 bases at J; junction bases unmatched: 4. The CDR3 is 15 amino acids. CDR3 in DNA: TGCGCCAGCAGCTTGGGTGCGGGAGCTACAGATACGCAGTATTTT. As protein: CASSLGAGATDTQYF. The full variable domain, in which reference TRBV5-1 and TRBJ2-3 provide the parts outside the CDR3, is KAGVTQTPRYLIKTRGQQVTLSCSPISGHRSVSWYQQTPGQGLQFLFEYFSETQRNKGNFPGRFSGRQFSNSRSEMNVSTLELGDSALYLCASSLGAGATDTQYFGPGTRLTVL.

The gene calls are TRBV11-3 and TRBJ2-7, with D possibly matching TRBD1 (6 bases). Deletions cut 0 bases from V and 0 bases from J, with 9 bases between. In germline, CDR1 is SGHNT, CDR2 YENEEA. CDR3 size: 15 residues. This CDR3 is CASSLETGSSYEQYF. The CDR3 DNA reads TGTGCCAGCAGCTTAGAGACAGGTTCCTCCTACGAGCAGTACTTC.